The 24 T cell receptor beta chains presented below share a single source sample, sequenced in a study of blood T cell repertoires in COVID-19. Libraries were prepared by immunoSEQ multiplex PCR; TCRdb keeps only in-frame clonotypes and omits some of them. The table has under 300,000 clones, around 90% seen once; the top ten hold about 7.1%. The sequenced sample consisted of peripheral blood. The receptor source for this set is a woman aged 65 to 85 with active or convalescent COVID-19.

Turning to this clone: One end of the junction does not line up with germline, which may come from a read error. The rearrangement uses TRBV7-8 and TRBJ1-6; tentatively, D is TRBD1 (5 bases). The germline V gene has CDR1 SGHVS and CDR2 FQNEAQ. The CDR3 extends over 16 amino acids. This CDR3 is CASSLAGHMDYSPLHF. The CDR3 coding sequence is TGTGCCAGCAGCCTAGCCGGACACATGGATTATTCACCCCTCCACTTT.

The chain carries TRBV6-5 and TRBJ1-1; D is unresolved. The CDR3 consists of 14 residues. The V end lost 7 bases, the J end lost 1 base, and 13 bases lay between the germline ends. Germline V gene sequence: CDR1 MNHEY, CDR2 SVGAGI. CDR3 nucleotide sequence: TGTGCCAGCATAGTTCTTAGCGGGAACACTGAAGCTTTCTTT. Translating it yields CASIVLSGNTEAFF.

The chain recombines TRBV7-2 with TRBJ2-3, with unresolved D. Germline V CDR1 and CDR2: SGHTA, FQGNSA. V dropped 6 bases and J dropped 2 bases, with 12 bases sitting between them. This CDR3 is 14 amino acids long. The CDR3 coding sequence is TGTGCCAGCAGGATCACAGCTTTCACAGATACGCAGTATTTT. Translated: CASRITAFTDTQYF.

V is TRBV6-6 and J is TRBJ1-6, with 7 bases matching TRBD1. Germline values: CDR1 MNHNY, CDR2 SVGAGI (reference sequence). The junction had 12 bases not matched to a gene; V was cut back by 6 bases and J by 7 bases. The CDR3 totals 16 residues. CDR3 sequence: CASRHGTVDGNSPLHF. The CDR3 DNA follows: TGTGCCAGCAGACACGGGACAGTAGATGGGAATTCACCCCTCCACTTT.

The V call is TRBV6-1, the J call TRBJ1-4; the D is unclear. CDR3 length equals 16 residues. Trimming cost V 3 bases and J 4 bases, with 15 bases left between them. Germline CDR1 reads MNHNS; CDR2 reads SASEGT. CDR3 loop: CASSDTGRRDNEKLFF. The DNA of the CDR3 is TGTGCCAGCAGTGATACGGGGAGGCGAGATAATGAAAAACTGTTTTTT.

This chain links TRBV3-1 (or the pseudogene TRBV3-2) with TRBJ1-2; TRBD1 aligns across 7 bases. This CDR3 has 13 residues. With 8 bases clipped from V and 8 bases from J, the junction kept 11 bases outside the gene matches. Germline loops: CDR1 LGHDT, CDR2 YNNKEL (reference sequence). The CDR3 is CASLQGQSGGYTF. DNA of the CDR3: TGTGCCAGCCTACAGGGGCAAAGTGGCGGCTACACCTTC.

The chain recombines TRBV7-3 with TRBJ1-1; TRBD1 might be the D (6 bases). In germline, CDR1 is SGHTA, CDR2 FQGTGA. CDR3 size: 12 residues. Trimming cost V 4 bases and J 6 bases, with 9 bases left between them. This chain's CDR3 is CASSSQGSEAFF. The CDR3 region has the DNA TGTGCCAGCAGCTCACAGGGATCTGAAGCTTTCTTT.

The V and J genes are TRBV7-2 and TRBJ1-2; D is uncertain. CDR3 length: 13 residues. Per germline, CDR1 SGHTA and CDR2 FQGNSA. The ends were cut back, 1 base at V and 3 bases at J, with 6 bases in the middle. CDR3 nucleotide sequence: TGTGCCAGCAGCTTAGGGCCAGACTATGGCTACACCTTC. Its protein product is CASSLGPDYGYTF.

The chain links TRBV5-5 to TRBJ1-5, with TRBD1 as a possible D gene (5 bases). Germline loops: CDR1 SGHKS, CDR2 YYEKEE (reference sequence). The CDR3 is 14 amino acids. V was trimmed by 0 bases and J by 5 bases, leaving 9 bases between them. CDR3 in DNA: TGTGCCAGCAGCTTGGGGCCCAGGGATCAGCCCCAGCATTTT. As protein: CASSLGPRDQPQHF.

The CDR3 coding sequence is TGTGCCAGCAGAGGACAGATGAACACTGAAGCTTTCTTT. Its translation: CASRGQMNTEAFF. The chain links TRBV2 to TRBJ1-1, with D perhaps TRBD1 (6 bases). V lost 6 bases, J lost 0 bases, and 8 bases lay in between. Germline CDR1 and CDR2: SNHLY and FYNNEI. This CDR3 contains 13 residues.

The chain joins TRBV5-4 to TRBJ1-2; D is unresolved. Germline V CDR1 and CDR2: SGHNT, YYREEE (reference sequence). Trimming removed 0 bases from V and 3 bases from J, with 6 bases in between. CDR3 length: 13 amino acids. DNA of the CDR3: TGTGCCAGCAGCTTGGCCCAGGACTATGGCTACACCTTC. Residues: CASSLAQDYGYTF.

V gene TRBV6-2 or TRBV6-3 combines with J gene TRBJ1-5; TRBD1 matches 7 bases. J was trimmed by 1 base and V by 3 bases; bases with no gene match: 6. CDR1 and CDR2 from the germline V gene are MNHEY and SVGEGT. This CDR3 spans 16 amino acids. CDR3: CASSYDRVLSNQPQHF. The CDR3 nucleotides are TGTGCCAGCAGTTATGACAGGGTCTTAAGCAATCAGCCCCAGCATTTT.

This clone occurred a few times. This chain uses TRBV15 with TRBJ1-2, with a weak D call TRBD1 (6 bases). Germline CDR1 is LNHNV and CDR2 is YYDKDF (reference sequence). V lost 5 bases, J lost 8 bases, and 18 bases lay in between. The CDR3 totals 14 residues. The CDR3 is CATSRGGLVGGYTF. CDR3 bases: TGTGCCACCAGCCGGGGGGGGCTCGTAGGAGGCTACACCTTC. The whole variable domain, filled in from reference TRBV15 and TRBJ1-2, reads DAMVIQNPRYQVTQFGKPVTLSCSQTLNHNVMYWYQQKSSQAPKLLFHYYDKDFNNEADTPDNFQSRRPNTSFCFLDIRSPGLGDTAMYLCATSRGGLVGGYTFGSGTRLTVV.

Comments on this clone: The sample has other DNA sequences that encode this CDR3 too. For the CDR3, the DNA is TGTGCCAGCAGCTTAGTGACGGGGAACACTGAAGCTTTCTTT. This sequence encodes CASSLVTGNTEAFF. The chain recombines TRBV7-2 with TRBJ1-1; D call uncertain. CDR1 is SGHTA, CDR2 FQGNSA, per germline. The CDR3 is made up of 14 amino acids. V dropped 1 base and J dropped 1 base, with 7 bases sitting between them.

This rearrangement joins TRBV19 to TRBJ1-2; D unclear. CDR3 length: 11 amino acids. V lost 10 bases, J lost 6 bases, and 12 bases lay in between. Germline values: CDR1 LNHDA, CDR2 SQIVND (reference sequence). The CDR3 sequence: CAIERGNGYTF. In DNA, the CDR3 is TGTGCCATAGAACGGGGAAATGGCTACACCTTC.

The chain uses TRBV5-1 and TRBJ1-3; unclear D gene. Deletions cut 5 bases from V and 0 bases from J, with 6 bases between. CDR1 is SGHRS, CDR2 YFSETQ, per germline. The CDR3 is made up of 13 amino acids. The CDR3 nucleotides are TGCGCCAGCAGTACGGGCTCTGGAAACACCATATATTTT. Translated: CASSTGSGNTIYF.

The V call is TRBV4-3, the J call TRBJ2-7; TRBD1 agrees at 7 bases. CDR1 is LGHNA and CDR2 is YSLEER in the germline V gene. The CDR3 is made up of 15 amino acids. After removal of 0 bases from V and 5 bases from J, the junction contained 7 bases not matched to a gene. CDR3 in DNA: TGCGCCAGCAGCCAAGATCCAAGGGGGCGCAACGAGCAGTACTTC. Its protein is CASSQDPRGRNEQYF.

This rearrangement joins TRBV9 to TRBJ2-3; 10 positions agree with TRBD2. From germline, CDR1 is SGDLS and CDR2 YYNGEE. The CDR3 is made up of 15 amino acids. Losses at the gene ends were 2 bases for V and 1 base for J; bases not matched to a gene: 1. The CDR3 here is CASSVLAGGTDTQYF. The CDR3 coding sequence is TGTGCCAGCAGCGTTCTAGCGGGGGGCACAGATACGCAGTATTTT.

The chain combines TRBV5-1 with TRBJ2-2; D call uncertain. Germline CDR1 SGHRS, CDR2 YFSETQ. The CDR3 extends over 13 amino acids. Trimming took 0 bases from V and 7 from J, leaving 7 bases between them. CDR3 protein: CASSLEAVGELFF. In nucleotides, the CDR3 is TGCGCCAGCAGCTTGGAGGCGGTCGGGGAGCTGTTTTTT.

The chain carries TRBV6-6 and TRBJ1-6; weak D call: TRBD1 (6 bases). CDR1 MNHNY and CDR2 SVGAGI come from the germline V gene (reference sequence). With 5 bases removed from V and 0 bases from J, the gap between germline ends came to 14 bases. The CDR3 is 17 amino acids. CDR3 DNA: TGTGCCAGCAGTCCAACAGGGCCCAGCTCCTATAATTCACCCCTCCACTTT. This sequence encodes CASSPTGPSSYNSPLHF.

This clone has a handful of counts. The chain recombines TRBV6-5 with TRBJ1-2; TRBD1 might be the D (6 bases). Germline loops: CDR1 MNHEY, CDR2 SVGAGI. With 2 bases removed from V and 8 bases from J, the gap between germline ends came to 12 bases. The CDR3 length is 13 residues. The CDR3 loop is CASSYGGARGYTF. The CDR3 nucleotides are TGTGCCAGCAGTTACGGGGGGGCGCGCGGCTACACCTTC.

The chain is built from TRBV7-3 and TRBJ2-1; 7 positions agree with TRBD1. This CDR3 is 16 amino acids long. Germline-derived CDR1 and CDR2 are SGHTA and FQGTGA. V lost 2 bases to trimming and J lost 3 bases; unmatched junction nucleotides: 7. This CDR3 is CASSLEGAVYYNEQFF. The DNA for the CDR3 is TGTGCCAGCAGCTTAGAGGGGGCCGTCTACTACAATGAGCAGTTCTTC.

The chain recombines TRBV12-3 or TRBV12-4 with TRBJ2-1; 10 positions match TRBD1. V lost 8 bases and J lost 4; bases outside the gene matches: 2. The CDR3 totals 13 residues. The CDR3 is CASRTGGYNEQFF. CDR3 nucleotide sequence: TGTGCCAGCCGGACAGGGGGGTACAATGAGCAGTTCTTC.

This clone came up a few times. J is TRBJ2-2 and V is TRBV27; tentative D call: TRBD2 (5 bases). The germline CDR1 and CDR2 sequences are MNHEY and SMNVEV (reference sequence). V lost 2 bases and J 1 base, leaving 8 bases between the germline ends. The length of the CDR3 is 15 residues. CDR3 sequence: CASSLGGWNTGELFF. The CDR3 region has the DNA TGTGCCAGCAGTTTAGGCGGGTGGAACACCGGGGAGCTGTTTTTT.